One and the same sample provided the 27 T cell receptor beta chains below, sequenced in a study of blood T cell repertoires in COVID-19. The protocol was immunoSEQ multiplex PCR, while the TCRdb copy is restricted to in-frame clones and leaves out a portion. This table holds approximately 160,000 clones, 75% to 90% found once. Material: peripheral blood. These TCRs come from a woman over 75 with active or convalescent COVID-19.

This clone has only one observation. The V gene is TRBV12-3 or TRBV12-4, the J gene TRBJ1-1; D might be TRBD1 (6 bases). The CDR3 is 13 amino acids. Trimming pared 5 bases from V and 2 bases from J, leaving 9 bases between. The CDR3 protein is CASSEQGNTEAFF. The CDR3, as DNA: TGTGCCAGCAGTGAACAGGGAAACACTGAAGCTTTCTTT.

J is TRBJ1-1 and V is TRBV11-3; TRBD1 might be the D (6 bases). CDR1 and CDR2 from the germline V gene are SGHNT and YENEEA. V was shortened by 5 bases and J by 3 bases, with 10 bases between the two germline ends. The CDR3 consists of 13 residues. The CDR3 DNA follows: TGTGCCAGCAGCCTAAGGGGGTACACTGAAGCTTTCTTT. Amino acid sequence: CASSLRGYTEAFF.

The chain has TRBV5-4 and TRBJ1-1; D is possibly TRBD1 (6 bases). V lost 5 bases, J lost 8 bases, and 16 bases lay in between. The CDR3 runs 13 residues. In germline, CDR1 is SGHNT, CDR2 YYREEE (reference sequence). CDR3 in amino acids: CASRPAQGMEAFF. The CDR3 bases are TGTGCCAGCAGGCCGGCCCAGGGGATGGAAGCTTTCTTT.

CDR3 DNA sequence: TGTGCCAGCAGCCAAGGTCGAGACAACTCCTACAATGAGCAGTTCTTC. This sequence encodes CASSQGRDNSYNEQFF. The V and J genes are TRBV14 and TRBJ2-1; no clear D gene. The germline V and J ends were trimmed by 1 base and 0 bases, with 10 bases remaining between them. The germline V gene encodes CDR1 SGHDN and CDR2 FVKESK. The CDR3 contains 16 residues.

The chain combines TRBV5-4 with TRBJ1-2; maybe TRBD1 (6 bases). Trimming took off 1 base at V and 4 bases at J, with 11 bases between the two ends. Germline V gives CDR1 SGHNT, CDR2 YYREEE (reference sequence). The CDR3 extends over 14 amino acids. The CDR3 nucleotides are TGTGCCAGCAGCTTGAAGGGGGTCAGCTATGGCTACACCTTC. The encoded protein is CASSLKGVSYGYTF.

The chain carries TRBV6-6 and TRBJ1-2, with D maybe TRBD1 (5 bases). Trimming shortened V by 0 bases and J by 3 bases, and 14 bases separated the two germline ends. Germline CDR1 MNHNY, CDR2 SVGAGI (reference sequence). This CDR3 region has 16 residues. The CDR3 sequence is CASSYSGASGYYGYTF. Here the CDR3 DNA reads TGTGCCAGCAGTTACTCAGGGGCGTCTGGGTACTATGGCTACACCTTC.

This clone was detected only once. The identical CDR3 is also encoded by other nucleotide sequences in the sample. The rearrangement joins TRBV19 to TRBJ1-1; D might be TRBD1 (5 bases). This CDR3 is built from 14 residues. Between the trimmed V and J ends, which lost 1 base and 0 bases, there was a span of 6 bases. CDR1 and CDR2 from the germline V gene are LNHDA and SQIVND (reference sequence). The chain's CDR3 is CASSIGGVNTEAFF. CDR3 in DNA: TGTGCCAGTAGTATAGGGGGGGTGAACACTGAAGCTTTCTTT.

In DNA, the CDR3 is TGTGCCAGCAGTTTATACGCAGTCGCAAACTATGGCTACACCTTC. Encoded protein: CASSLYAVANYGYTF. The chain combines TRBV27 with TRBJ1-2; D ambiguous. V was shortened by 1 base and J by 2 bases, with 11 bases between the two germline ends. CDR3 size: 15 residues. The germline CDR1 and CDR2 sequences are MNHEY and SMNVEV (reference sequence).

V is TRBV18 and J is TRBJ1-4; D unresolved. Germline values: CDR1 KGHSH, CDR2 LQKENI. The CDR3 runs 15 residues. The V and J ends lost 0 bases and 10 bases respectively, with 15 bases between them. CDR3 region: CASSPPSEEGGKLFF. Here the CDR3 DNA reads TGTGCCAGCTCACCACCGTCGGAGGAGGGCGGAAAACTGTTTTTT.

The chain links TRBV5-4 to TRBJ2-5; 9 nucleotides agree with TRBD1. The V and J ends lost 4 bases and 5 bases, in that order; junction bases with no gene match: 12. CDR1 is SGHNT, CDR2 YYREEE, per germline (reference sequence). The CDR3 runs 16 residues. The CDR3: CASSGSPTGGRETQYF. The DNA of the CDR3 is TGTGCCAGCAGCGGGAGCCCGACAGGGGGGCGGGAGACCCAGTACTTC.

CDR3 DNA sequence: TGTGCCAGCAGCCCGGGAGGGGAAAACATTCAGTACTTC. Translation gives CASSPGGENIQYF. The rearrangement uses TRBV5-4 and TRBJ2-4; 8 positions match TRBD2. J was trimmed by 5 bases and V by 4 bases; bases with no gene match: 2. Germline V gene sequence: CDR1 SGHNT, CDR2 YYREEE (reference sequence). The CDR3 length is 13 residues.

The CDR3 loop reads CASSPSGGRNEKLFF. DNA for the CDR3: TGTGCCAGCAGTCCCTCGGGGGGTCGTAATGAAAAACTGTTTTTT. The V and J genes are TRBV6-5 and TRBJ1-4, with D possibly TRBD1 on 5 matching bases. Germline V gene lookup returns CDR1 MNHEY and CDR2 SVGAGI. The CDR3 runs 15 residues. Trimming left V 5 bases short and J 4 bases short, with 14 bases between.

The table lists this clone with a count of one. J is TRBJ1-2 and V is TRBV18, with 7 bases lining up with TRBD1. The CDR3 runs to 14 residues. Germline CDR1 KGHSH, CDR2 LQKENI. V trimming: 4 bases; J trimming: 4 bases; junction bases outside the gene matches: 6. CDR3 sequence: CASSLGQSTYGYTF. CDR3 nucleotides: TGTGCCAGCTCACTGGGACAGTCGACCTATGGCTACACCTTC.

The chain links TRBV19 to TRBJ1-1; D might be TRBD1 (6 bases). V was trimmed by 8 bases and J by 1 base, leaving 14 bases between them. Germline CDR1 is LNHDA and CDR2 is SQIVND (reference sequence). This CDR3 spans 14 amino acids. CDR3 sequence (DNA): TGTGCCAGTTCCACAGGGCACGAGAACACTGAAGCTTTCTTT. This codes for CASSTGHENTEAFF. The full variable domain, completed using reference TRBV19 and TRBJ1-1, is DGGITQSPKYLFRKEGQNVTLSCEQNLNHDAMYWYRQDPGQGLRLIYYSQIVNDFQKGDIAEGYSVSREKKESFPLTVTSAQKNPTAFYLCASSTGHENTEAFFGQGTRLTVV.

The genes are TRBV18 and TRBJ2-1; 9 bases map to TRBD1. There are 17 residues in the CDR3. Germline loops: CDR1 KGHSH, CDR2 LQKENI. Trimming cost V 0 bases and J 0 bases; bases outside gene matches: 3. CDR3 nucleotide sequence: TGTGCCAGCTCACCACCCGGGACAGGGAGCTCCTACAATGAGCAGTTCTTC. This encodes CASSPPGTGSSYNEQFF.

This clone was observed a few times. The rearrangement joins TRBV18 to TRBJ1-1; D possibly corresponds to TRBD1 (6 bases). Trimming took 0 bases from V and 5 from J, leaving 13 bases between them. This CDR3 contains 15 residues. Germline values: CDR1 KGHSH, CDR2 LQKENI. Written as DNA, the CDR3 is TGTGCCAGCTCACCACCGGGATACAGGGTTACTGAAGCTTTCTTT. Its translation is CASSPPGYRVTEAFF.

Regarding this clone: Within the sample, other DNA sequences also encode this same CDR3. V usage is TRBV7-3 and J usage is TRBJ1-1; no clear D. V was trimmed by 1 base and J by 1 base, leaving 4 bases between them. From germline, CDR1 is SGHTA and CDR2 FQGTGA. The CDR3 loop spans 13 amino acids. In nucleotides, the CDR3 is TGTGCCAGCAGCTTAAGTCAGAACACTGAAGCTTTCTTT. The encoded protein is CASSLSQNTEAFF.

V is TRBV19 and J is TRBJ2-1; 7 nucleotides line up with TRBD1. The germline CDR1 and CDR2 sequences are LNHDA and SQIVND (reference sequence). V gave up 6 bases and J gave up 0 bases; unmatched junction bases: 8. This CDR3 is 16 amino acids long. CDR3 in DNA: TGTGCCAGTAGATGGACAGGCGCGAGCTCCTACAATGAGCAGTTCTTC. Its protein product is CASRWTGASSYNEQFF.

J is TRBJ2-7 and V is TRBV2; D might be TRBD2 (5 bases). The ends were cut back, 7 bases at V and 7 bases at J, with 17 bases in the middle. This CDR3 spans 13 amino acids. Germline CDR1 is SNHLY and CDR2 is FYNNEI. CDR3 nucleotides: TGTGCCAGCAATGACCGGGATCCACTAGAGCAGTACTTC. It encodes CASNDRDPLEQYF.

The chain has TRBV12-5 and TRBJ1-5, with TRBD1 matching 8 bases. This CDR3 spans 16 amino acids. Germline CDR1 and CDR2: LGHNT and FRNRAP. V trimming: 6 bases; J trimming: 3 bases; junction bases outside the gene matches: 10. The chain's CDR3 is CASGRTDRGDNQPQHF. The CDR3 coding sequence is TGTGCTAGTGGCCGGACCGACAGGGGTGACAATCAGCCCCAGCATTTT.

Only one count was recorded for this clone. The same CDR3 also results from other DNA sequences found in this sample. The chain is built from TRBV5-6 and TRBJ1-1; no firm D call. This CDR3 has 14 residues. Deletions cut 0 bases from V and 0 bases from J, with 6 bases between. Germline V gene lookup returns CDR1 SGHDT and CDR2 YYEEEE. CDR3 in amino acids: CASSLGSLNTEAFF. The DNA for the CDR3 is TGTGCCAGCAGCTTGGGAAGCCTGAACACTGAAGCTTTCTTT.

The rearrangement links TRBV21-1 to TRBJ2-7; the table's TRBD2 call for D was not verified on the DNA. TRBV21-1 is recorded as a pseudogene. This CDR3 contains 13 residues. The CDR3 DNA sequence: TGTGCCAGCAGCAAAGAGGGCGGAGGTCCGGGGTACTTC. It specifies CASSKEGGGPGYF.

This clone was observed a handful of times. The rearrangement uses TRBV4-1 and TRBJ2-2, with 9 bases matching TRBD2. The CDR3 length is 16 residues. V lost 2 bases to trimming and J lost 4 bases; unmatched junction nucleotides: 5. The germline gives CDR1 MGHRA, CDR2 YSYEKL. The DNA of the CDR3 is TGCGCCAGCAGCCAACGCGAGCGGGGGGCCACCGGGGAGCTGTTTTTT. Residues: CASSQRERGATGELFF.

This clone appeared a single time. The rearrangement links TRBV7-6 to TRBJ1-1; 9 bases align to TRBD1. Looked up from germline, CDR1 is SGHVS and CDR2 is FNYEAQ. V trimming: 5 bases; J trimming: 5 bases; junction bases outside the gene matches: 12. This CDR3 spans 16 amino acids. This chain's CDR3 is CASSAQTGGYETEAFF. The CDR3 DNA sequence: TGTGCCAGCAGCGCTCAGACAGGGGGGTATGAAACTGAAGCTTTCTTT. Looking up the rest from reference TRBV7-6 and TRBJ1-1 gives the full variable domain: GAGVSQSPRYKVTKRGQDVALRCDPISGHVSLYWYRQALGQGPEFLTYFNYEAQQDKSGLPNDRFSAERPEGSISTLTIQRTEQRDSAMYRCASSAQTGGYETEAFFGQGTRLTVV.

Many counts were recorded for this clone. Other DNA sequences within the sample encode an identical CDR3. The genes are TRBV5-1 and TRBJ1-2; D not certain. Germline CDR1 reads SGHRS; CDR2 reads YFSETQ. The CDR3 totals 13 residues. Deletions cut 4 bases from V and 0 bases from J, with 7 bases between. CDR3 sequence reads: CASSLGTNYGYTF. The CDR3 DNA sequence: TGCGCCAGCAGCCTAGGCACTAACTATGGCTACACCTTC.

This sequence joins TRBV7-2 and TRBJ1-5; D may be TRBD1 (6 bases). V lost 1 base and J lost 0, with 10 bases in between. Germline V gene data show CDR1 as SGHTA and CDR2 as FQGNSA. The CDR3 loop spans 16 amino acids. The CDR3, as DNA: TGTGCCAGCAGCTTAGAGGGGGTCCTTAGCAATCAGCCCCAGCATTTT. It encodes CASSLEGVLSNQPQHF.

The chain employs TRBV9 and TRBJ2-3; the D gene is possibly TRBD1 (6 bases). The germline V gene encodes CDR1 SGDLS and CDR2 YYNGEE. This CDR3 region has 16 residues. Trimming left V 4 bases short and J 6 bases short, with 21 bases between. DNA for the CDR3: TGTGCCAGCAGCCCCCAAGTAAGGGGGAATCGGGATACGCAGTATTTT. Encoded protein: CASSPQVRGNRDTQYF.